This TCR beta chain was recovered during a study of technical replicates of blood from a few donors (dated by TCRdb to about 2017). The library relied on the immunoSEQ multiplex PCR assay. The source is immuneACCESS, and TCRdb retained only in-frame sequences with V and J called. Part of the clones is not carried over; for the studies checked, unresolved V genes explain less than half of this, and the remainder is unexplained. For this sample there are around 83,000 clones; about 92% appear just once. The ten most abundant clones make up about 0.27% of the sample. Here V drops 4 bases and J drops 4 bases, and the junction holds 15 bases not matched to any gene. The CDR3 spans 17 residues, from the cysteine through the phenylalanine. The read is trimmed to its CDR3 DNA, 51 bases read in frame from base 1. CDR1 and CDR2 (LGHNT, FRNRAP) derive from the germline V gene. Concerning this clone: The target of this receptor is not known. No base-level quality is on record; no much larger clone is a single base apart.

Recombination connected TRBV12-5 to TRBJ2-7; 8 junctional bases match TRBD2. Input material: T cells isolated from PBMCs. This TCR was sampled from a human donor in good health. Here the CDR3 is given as CASGSPANSREDYEQYF. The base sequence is TGTGCTAGTGGTTCGCCCGCCAATTCGCGGGAGGATTACGAGCAGTACTTC.